Here is one TCR beta chain with its context. The CDR3 is 16 residues long. Germline V CDR1 and CDR2: MNHEY, SVGAGI. V was clipped by 2 bases and J by 5 bases; unmatched bases: 8. These data belong to a study of blood T cell repertoires in COVID-19. The wider study: COVID-19 samples collected from the United States, Italy and Spain covered acute and convalescent phases.

Only in-frame clones appear in the TCRdb table, and some are missing; sequencing was by immunoSEQ multiplex PCR. The sample lists about 190,000 clones; more than 70% were seen once. The study recruited people aged about 18 to 95 years across roughly 25 US areas. Sequenced sample: PBMCs or T cells enriched from blood (not recorded which). The TCR originated in a man aged 35 to 55 with acute COVID-19. The chain has TRBV6-5 and TRBJ1-4, with 7 positions matching TRBD1. The CDR3 DNA sequence: TGTGCCAGCAGTTACCTCTTTGGGGGACAGAATGAAAAACTGTTTTTT. The encoded protein is CASSYLFGGQNEKLFF.